The T cell receptor beta chain under discussion was sequenced for a study of cytomegalovirus exposure and HLA in healthy donors. General observations from the study: Some TCR beta chains (164 of them) were listed as cytomegalovirus-associated.

This clone was counted between two and nine times. Its antigen is unidentified. CDR1 MDHEN and CDR2 SYDVKM come from the germline V gene. The CDR3 length is 15 residues. V was pared by 5 bases and J by 4 bases, with 5 bases of the junction left unmatched. Primers: 60 Vbeta forward and 13 Jbeta reverse. TCRdb keeps only in-frame clones here, not all; method: immunoSEQ multiplex PCR. The sample contains about 92,000 clones, roughly 80% of which appear only once. The specimen was PBMCs. This sequence joins TRBV28 and TRBJ2-4, with 10 nucleotides matching TRBD2. The receptor was derived from a girl aged 2-10 years in good health and CMV-seropositive. CDR3 amino acids: CASSPRTSGKNIQYF. CDR3 in DNA: TGTGCCAGCAGTCCCCGGACTAGCGGAAAAAACATTCAGTACTTC.